This entry lists 20 T cell receptor beta chains sequenced from one sample in a study of blood T cell repertoires in COVID-19. The protocol was immunoSEQ multiplex PCR, while the TCRdb copy is restricted to in-frame clones and leaves out a portion. Among approximately 38,000 clones listed, 91% were seen once. The sample comprised peripheral blood. All receptors derive from a woman of 80 years or more with acute or convalescent COVID-19.

The V gene is TRBV9, the J gene TRBJ2-3; 10 bases are a match to TRBD2. Germline CDR1 is SGDLS and CDR2 is YYNGEE. V was pared by 1 base and J by 4 bases, with 3 bases of the junction left unmatched. This CDR3 is 15 amino acids long. CDR3 nucleotides: TGTGCCAGCAGCGTAAGCGGGGGGGCGGCAGATACGCAGTATTTT. This translates into CASSVSGGAADTQYF.

This clone appeared once. The chain has TRBV12-3 or TRBV12-4 and TRBJ1-2; D may be TRBD1 (5 bases). This CDR3 has 12 amino acids. V lost 6 bases and J lost 5, with 10 bases in between. The CDR3 DNA reads as TGTGCCAGCAGCCAGACAGTTTATGGCTACACCTTC. Translation: CASSQTVYGYTF.

The rearrangement uses TRBV3-1 (or the pseudogene TRBV3-2) and TRBJ1-2; D call uncertain. The CDR3 is 14 residues long. Germline assignment: CDR1 LGHDT and CDR2 YNNKEL (reference sequence). The V and J ends lost 1 base and 3 bases respectively, with 9 bases between them. The chain's CDR3 is CASSQARAYYGYTF. DNA for the CDR3: TGTGCCAGCAGCCAAGCGAGGGCCTACTATGGCTACACCTTC.

The chain carries TRBV20-1 and TRBJ1-5; 9 bases agree with TRBD1. The CDR3 loop spans 13 amino acids. The V and J ends lost 3 bases and 7 bases, in that order; junction bases with no gene match: 4. Germline V gene data show CDR1 as DFQATT and CDR2 as SNEGSKA (reference sequence). The chain's CDR3 is CSASLTGGQPQHF. The DNA for the CDR3 is TGCAGTGCTAGTTTGACAGGGGGACAGCCCCAGCATTTT.

The gene calls are TRBV28 and TRBJ1-2; D is ambiguous. CDR1 is MDHEN and CDR2 is SYDVKM in the germline V gene. This CDR3 is built from 15 residues. V shed 5 bases and J shed 8 bases, with 21 bases lying between them. The CDR3 loop is CASSPPSGQLEGYTF. In nucleotides, the CDR3 is TGTGCCAGCAGTCCCCCTTCTGGGCAGTTGGAAGGCTACACCTTC.

The chain recombines TRBV7-9 with TRBJ1-3; tentative D call: TRBD1 (5 bases). Per germline, CDR1 SEHNR and CDR2 FQNEAQ (reference sequence). The CDR3 totals 13 residues. The germline V and J ends were trimmed by 3 bases and 8 bases, with 11 bases remaining between them. The CDR3 region is CASSFFGGDTIYF. The CDR3 nucleotides read TGTGCCAGCAGCTTTTTCGGGGGGGACACCATATATTTT.

This rearrangement joins TRBV6-5 to TRBJ2-3; the D gene is possibly TRBD2 (5 bases). CDR3 length: 16 residues. In germline, CDR1 is MNHEY, CDR2 SVGAGI. Trimming pared 4 bases from V and 2 bases from J, leaving 16 bases between. CDR3 residues: CASSLTPGSLTDTQYF. For the CDR3, the DNA is TGTGCCAGCAGTTTAACTCCGGGATCCCTCACAGATACGCAGTATTTT.

V usage is TRBV7-8 and J usage is TRBJ2-2, with a weak D call TRBD2 (5 bases). The CDR3 has 18 amino acids. Trimming shortened V by 2 bases and J by 2 bases, and 18 bases separated the two germline ends. Germline CDR1 reads SGHVS; CDR2 reads FQNEAQ. CDR3: CASSLRVSGLANTGELFF. The DNA of the CDR3 is TGTGCCAGCAGCTTACGGGTTAGTGGTCTAGCAAACACCGGGGAGCTGTTTTTT.

This clone occurred once. The J gene is TRBJ2-4, the V gene TRBV28, with 10 bases matching TRBD1. The CDR3 contains 14 residues. The germline gives CDR1 MDHEN, CDR2 SYDVKM. The trim removed 6 bases at V and 5 bases at J, leaving 4 bases unmatched. The CDR3 protein is CASRETGGQNIQYF. The CDR3 DNA follows: TGTGCCAGCAGGGAGACAGGGGGCCAAAACATTCAGTACTTC. Supplemented by reference TRBV28 and TRBJ2-4, the full variable domain reads DVKVTQSSRYLVKRTGEKVFLECVQDMDHENMFWYRQDPGLGLRLIYFSYDVKMKEKGDIPEGYSVSREKKERFSLILESASTNQTSMYLCASRETGGQNIQYFGAGTRLSVL.

DNA for the CDR3: TGTGCCATCAGTGTGGGCCTAGGAGGAACAGATACGCAGTATTTT. Protein: CAISVGLGGTDTQYF. V is TRBV10-3 and J is TRBJ2-3, with D maybe TRBD2 (5 bases). Trimming pared 4 bases from V and 3 bases from J, leaving 14 bases between. Germline CDR1 ENHRY, CDR2 SYGVKD. CDR3 length: 15 amino acids.

The chain joins TRBV7-9 to TRBJ1-4, with 7 bases matching TRBD1. This CDR3 spans 13 amino acids. From germline, CDR1 is SEHNR and CDR2 FQNEAQ (reference sequence). V was pared by 7 bases and J by 7 bases, with 6 bases of the junction left unmatched. The CDR3 DNA sequence: TGTGCCAGCACCCCGCGGACAGGTGAAAAACTGTTTTTT. Its translation: CASTPRTGEKLFF.

The chain joins TRBV4-2 to TRBJ2-2; the match to TRBD2 covers 11 bases. The ends lost 0 bases at V and 3 bases at J; junction bases unmatched: 6. The length of the CDR3 is 18 residues. CDR1 and CDR2 (germline): LGHNA, YNFKEQ. The CDR3 loop reads CASSQDLASGGHTGELFF. The CDR3 region has the DNA TGTGCCAGCAGCCAAGATCTGGCTAGCGGGGGGCACACCGGGGAGCTGTTTTTT.

With regard to this clone: The junction does not match germline at one end; this may be a read error. The J gene is TRBJ1-1, the V gene TRBV2; D remains unclear. The CDR3 has 13 residues. CDR1 and CDR2 from the germline V gene are SNHLY and FYNNEI. The CDR3 DNA is TGTGCCAGCAGTGATAAAGCTAAGGGAGTCTCTATCTGG. It is translated as CASSDKAKGVSIW.

J is TRBJ1-6 and V is TRBV19, with a weak D call TRBD1 (6 bases). Germline CDR1 LNHDA, CDR2 SQIVND (reference sequence). CDR3 length: 18 residues. Trimming took off 1 base at V and 3 bases at J, with 16 bases between the two ends. The CDR3 DNA is TGTGCCAGTAGTATAGGCCCCCTACGAGGGGGCTATAATTCACCCCTCCACTTT. Amino acid sequence: CASSIGPLRGGYNSPLHF.

The gene calls are TRBV19 and TRBJ1-2, with D unclear. The CDR3 runs to 12 residues. Trimming shortened V by 4 bases and J by 3 bases, and 6 bases separated the two germline ends. Per the germline V gene, CDR1 is LNHDA and CDR2 is SQIVND (reference sequence). This chain's CDR3 is CASSRQDYGYTF. As DNA, the CDR3 is TGTGCCAGTAGTAGGCAGGACTATGGCTACACCTTC.

V gene TRBV7-2 combines with J gene TRBJ2-3; 11 positions agree with TRBD2. This CDR3 is 18 amino acids long. The germline gives CDR1 SGHTA, CDR2 FQGNSA. V trimming: 1 base; J trimming: 1 base; junction bases outside the gene matches: 7. CDR3 coding DNA: TGTGCCAGCAGCTTAGATCTAGCGGGGGGCCGGGGCACAGATACGCAGTATTTT. It is translated as CASSLDLAGGRGTDTQYF.

The chain employs TRBV24-1 and TRBJ1-2; 7 positions match TRBD1. CDR3 length: 14 residues. CDR1 is KGHDR and CDR2 is SFDVKD in the germline V gene. Trimming at V came to 4 bases and at J to 2 bases, leaving 3 bases not matched to a gene. CDR3 loop: CATSDPGQNYGYTF. The DNA for the CDR3 is TGTGCCACCAGTGACCCGGGACAGAACTATGGCTACACCTTC.

The count of this clone is one. The chain uses TRBV6-1 and TRBJ1-2; possibly TRBD1 for D (6 bases). The germline V gene encodes CDR1 MNHNS and CDR2 SASEGT. V was trimmed by 2 bases and J by 5 bases, leaving 18 bases between them. This CDR3 is 16 amino acids long. CDR3 loop: CASSEFDIGGPYGYTF. CDR3 nucleotide sequence: TGTGCCAGCAGTGAATTCGACATCGGGGGGCCTTATGGCTACACCTTC.

The chain has TRBV18 and TRBJ2-5, with TRBD2 identical over 12 bases. This CDR3 is 17 amino acids long. Trimming at V came to 4 bases and at J to 5 bases, leaving 11 bases not matched to a gene. The germline V gene encodes CDR1 KGHSH and CDR2 LQKENI. CDR3 loop: CASSQKRTSGEFETQYF. CDR3 nucleotides: TGTGCCAGCTCACAAAAACGGACTAGCGGGGAGTTTGAGACCCAGTACTTC.

The rearrangement uses TRBV4-1 and TRBJ2-3; the match to TRBD2 covers 9 bases. V gave up 0 bases and J gave up 5 bases; unmatched junction bases: 9. CDR3 size: 17 residues. Germline values: CDR1 MGHRA, CDR2 YSYEKL. DNA for the CDR3: TGCGCCAGCAGCCAAGATGAACGGCTAGCGGGAAAAGATACGCAGTATTTT. Its protein product is CASSQDERLAGKDTQYF.